This T cell receptor beta chain was sequenced during a study of OX40 agonist ivuxolimab in advanced cancers. Method: immunoSEQ multiplex PCR; TCRdb's copy keeps in-frame clones and lacks some. The table lists more than 80,000 clones, 94% of them singletons, with roughly 2.6% in the top ten. Germline V lookup: CDR1 SQVTM, CDR2 ANQGSEA. With 6 bases clipped from V and 7 bases from J, the junction kept 11 bases outside the gene matches. The length of the CDR3 is 14 residues. The receptor's source is an adult with an advanced solid tumor such as melanoma, head and neck, liver or kidney cancer. Sequences were derived from CD4+ or CD8+ T cells sorted from blood, sampled in a trial of the OX40 agonist ivuxolimab. This rearrangement joins TRBV29-1 to TRBJ2-1, with 8 bases matching TRBD2. The CDR3 region is CSVYGTRNANEQFF. The CDR3 DNA sequence: TGCAGCGTGTACGGGACTAGGAATGCGAATGAGCAGTTCTTC.